Listed here is a single T cell receptor (beta chain). Its specificity is unknown. The data belong to a study of blood T cells in healthy people across ages. Study background: About one barcoded beta molecule per two T cells was captured by template switching.

The germline CDR1 and CDR2 sequences are LGHNT and FRNRAP. Trimming shortened V by 0 bases and J by 5 bases, and 5 bases separated the two germline ends. This CDR3 is built from 13 residues. Study results and caveats: Higher naive T cell percentage went strongly together with higher TCR beta diversity.

The use of a sample-barcoded 5' primer and a J-beta primer mix characterized a second PCR of about 7 to 12 cycles. Every single cDNA molecule received a tag from a template-switch adaptor with 12 random nucleotides. TCRdb independently ran MiXCR on the 5' RACE reads; one entry per CDR3 protein. The sample has 750,000 to 950,000 distinct CDR3 sequences, roughly 53% seen once. V usage is TRBV12-5 and J usage is TRBJ1-5; the D is unclear. Sequencing used blood. The TCR was taken from a man of 80 years or more in good health. CDR3 in amino acids: CASGLVLDQPQHF. CDR3 DNA sequence: TGTGCTAGTGGTTTGGTGTTAGATCAGCCCCAGCATTTT.